This is a list of T cell receptor beta chains from one sample in a study of beta chain features in type 1 diabetes. Profiling relied on immunoSEQ multiplex PCR, and the TCRdb table lists in-frame clones only, not all of them. The sample holds around 130,000 clones, around 9% seen once. Sequencing was carried out using central memory CD4+ T cells from blood. The source is a man aged 30 to 39 with type 1 diabetes. Both conserved end residues are part of each CDR3. A D gene is named only where the DNA matches it firmly. A clone size is listed for some rows: how often the clone was seen (once, few, many), or a class if it is expanded.

.	TRBJ2-1	TRBV7-2	.	TGTGCCAGCAGCCGGGAACGGTACAATGAGCAGTTCTTC	CASSRERYNEQFF
.	TRBJ2-3	TRBV7-8	few	TGTGCCAGCAGCCCCCCGTCAGATACGCAGTATTTT	CASSPPSDTQYF
.	TRBJ2-2	TRBV7-3	.	TGTGCCAGCAGCTCCCAGTACACCGGGGAGCTGTTTTTT	CASSSQYTGELFF
.	TRBJ2-7	TRBV2	few	TGTGCCAGCAGTGAGGGACTGTCTTCCTACGAGCAGTACTTC	CASSEGLSSYEQYF
.	TRBJ1-2	TRBV5-1	few	TGCGCCAGCAGCTTGGCCCGTAGTCCCCAGGGCTATGGCTACACCTTC	CASSLARSPQGYGYTF
.	TRBJ2-7	TRBV4-3	many	TGCGCCAGCAGCCCCTATCCCCCCCAAACAGGCGCCAGCTCCTACGAGCAGTACTTC	CASSPYPPQTGASSYEQYF
.	TRBJ2-7	TRBV2	few	TGTGCCAGCAGCCTCAGGTACGAGCAGTACTTC	CASSLRYEQYF
TRBD2	TRBJ2-1	TRBV11-1	.	TGTGCCAGCAGCTTAAGATTAGCGGGGGGGCCTCAGTATGAGCAGTTCTTC	CASSLRLAGGPQYEQFF
.	TRBJ2-7	TRBV7-2	.	TGTGCCAGCAGCTCGAGCCCTTCCCCGTACTTC	CASSSSPSPYF
.	TRBJ2-3	TRBV29-1	few	TGCAGCGCCAATTACCCGGAGGATACGCAGTATTTT	CSANYPEDTQYF
TRBD1	TRBJ1-6	TRBV28	few	TGTGCCAGCAGCCCCGGGACAGGGGCCCCGGTTAGGGATTCACCCCTCCACTTT	CASSPGTGAPVRDSPLHF
TRBD1	TRBJ2-6	TRBV14	many	TGTGCCAGCAGCCGGTCGGGACAGGGCAGCTCTGGGGCCAACGTCCTGACTTTC	CASSRSGQGSSGANVLTF
.	TRBJ2-2	TRBV28	.	TGTGCCAGCAGCCTCGACTCCGGGGAGCTGTTTTTT	CASSLDSGELFF
TRBD1	TRBJ1-2	TRBV30	.	TGTGCCTGGAGTGTACAGGGGGCGGGGTATGGCTACACCTTC	CAWSVQGAGYGYTF
.	TRBJ2-2	TRBV10-3	.	TGTGCCATCAGCGCCGGGGGCGGGGGCACCGGGGAGCTGTTTTTT	CAISAGGGGTGELFF
.	TRBJ2-1	TRBV7-8	.	TGTGCCAGCAGCAATGGACAGACTGAGCAGTTCTTC	CASSNGQTEQFF
TRBD1	TRBJ1-1	TRBV5-4	.	TGTGCCAGCAGCACAACAGGGGCGAGCACTGAAGCTTTCTTT	CASSTTGASTEAFF
.	TRBJ2-1	TRBV9	few	TGTGCCAGCAGCGTGGGCGTTGCTGCCTACAATGAGCAGTTCTTC	CASSVGVAAYNEQFF
TRBD1	TRBJ2-2	TRBV29-1	few	TGCAGCGTTGGCGAGCAGGGGGCTGGCACCGGGGAGCTGTTTTTT	CSVGEQGAGTGELFF
TRBD1	TRBJ2-6	TRBV7-9	.	TGTGCCAGCAGCTACTCAGGGGGCGTATACTCTGGGGCCAACGTCCTGACTTTC	CASSYSGGVYSGANVLTF
TRBD1	TRBJ1-3	TRBV7-2	few	TGCGCCAGCAGCCAGGGGGGCTCTGGAAACACCATATATTTT	CASSQGGSGNTIYF
.	TRBJ1-1	TRBV9	few	TGTGCCAGCAGCGCCCTCGGTCGTAACACTGAAGCTTTCTTT	CASSALGRNTEAFF
.	TRBJ1-5	TRBV28	few	TGTGCCATCAGGGCCGGGGATAGCAATCAGCCCCAGCATTTT	CAIRAGDSNQPQHF
TRBD2	TRBJ2-4	TRBV28	many	TGTGCCAGCAGTTTTCGGGGGGAGAACATTCAGTACTTC	CASSFRGENIQYF
TRBD2	TRBJ2-5	TRBV20-1	.	TGCAGTGCTAGAGATTTCGGGGGGCAGTACTTC	CSARDFGGQYF
TRBD1	TRBJ2-7	TRBV28	.	TGTGCCAGCAGTTCCCCGGGACAGGGAGGCTACGAGCAGTACTTC	CASSSPGQGGYEQYF